This T cell receptor beta chain was found in a study of OX40 agonist ivuxolimab in advanced cancers. Broader study findings: At doses 0.1 to 3.0 mg/kg, CD4+ and CD8+ clones expanded. Partial responders at 0.1-3.0 mg/kg showed near-lowest clonal expansion. Which antigen the expanded peripheral T cells recognized is unknown.

Method: immunoSEQ multiplex PCR; TCRdb's copy keeps in-frame clones and lacks some. Of around 60,000 clones in the sample, 80% to 90% were seen once. Turning to this clone: Antigen: not known.

Germline loops: CDR1 SGHTA, CDR2 FQGNSA. The CDR3 loop spans 12 amino acids. Trimming removed 5 bases from V and 5 bases from J, with 9 bases in between. The receptor's source is an adult with an advanced solid tumor such as melanoma, head and neck, liver or kidney cancer. The chain is built from TRBV7-2 and TRBJ2-5, with D hard to call. This sample comprised CD4+ or CD8+ T cells sorted from blood, obtained in a trial of the OX40 agonist ivuxolimab. The CDR3 DNA reads as TGTGCCAGCAGCCTATCAGCGGAGACCCAGTACTTC. It encodes CASSLSAETQYF.